A selection of T cell receptor beta chains follows, all from one sample in a study of blood T cell repertoires in COVID-19. Clones were read by immunoSEQ multiplex PCR, and TCRdb kept only the in-frame ones, dropping some. The sample records roughly 180,000 clones, approximately 85% being singletons. Sequencing input: peripheral blood. The source of these receptors is a woman aged 55-70 years with COVID-19, enrolled during active disease. CDR3s include the opening cysteine and the closing phenylalanine or tryptophan. A clone size is listed for some rows: how often the clone was seen (once, few, many), or a class if it is expanded.

few | TRBV15 | CATSRVGRNTEAFF
many | TRBV4-1 | CASSLSGLAGVRPYNEQFF
NA | TRBV9 | CASSVGTPLDTEAFF
NA | TRBV19 | CASSGSGTSGETQYF
NA | TRBV6-2/TRBV6-3 | CASSRLAGGQGEQFF
once | TRBV27 | CASSSIFTGAKVLHF
NA | TRBV25-1 | CASSPGLAGGGEQFF
NA | TRBV12-2 | CASRGGLACTDTQYF
NA | TRBV27 | CATSRGAGDTGELFF
once | TRBV7-3 | CASSFFRNTEAFF
NA | TRBV5-1 | CASSLGTTGGVGTEAFF
once | TRBV12-3/TRBV12-4 | CASSQGADYGYTF
few | TRBV28 | CASRAGAHQETQYF
NA | TRBV29-1 | CSVGEINTDTQYF
NA | TRBV2 | CASSERGYNSPLHF
NA | TRBV19 | CASSNGGPGGELFF
few | TRBV6-5 | CASRQGAWEAFF
NA | TRBV11-2 | CASKKWEGIDLPYNEQFF
NA | TRBV6-7 | CASSYFSGEEYNSPLHF
NA | TRBV6-6 | CASSYQDRENTIYF
NA | TRBV28 | CASSPRQGVSYEQYF
NA | TRBV7-3 | CASSLFSPSEYQETQYF
NA | TRBV6-2/TRBV6-3 | CASSYSGEADTQYF
NA | TRBV28 | CASSLQGQGREQYF
NA | TRBV6-5 | CASSLQGPQETQYF
once | TRBV24-1 | CATSDLKRSTDTQYF
few | TRBV7-3 | CASSLGDSGRDEQFF
NA | TRBV12-2 | CASRLQNTEAFF
NA | TRBV5-4 | CASSFQNTEAFF
NA | TRBV13 | CASSRGTSVSRTPGSCFF
once | TRBV7-3 | CASSSGTSSIETQYF
NA | TRBV19 | CASSSQRGYEQYF
NA | TRBV5-5 | CASSLAGVGYSNQPQHF
NA | TRBV18 | CASSSTENTEAFF
NA | TRBV5-6 | CASVLHRQGSQYF
NA | TRBV2 | CASSVRPSPDTPGF
once | TRBV11-2 | CASSLYSTRVTSSPLHF
once | TRBV19 | CASSARDIRETQYF
NA | TRBV9 | CASSQTPTPDTQYF
NA | TRBV4-3 | CASSQGPSGSQETQYF
NA | TRBV5-1 | CASSPRRTGGTRLQETQYF
NA | TRBV5-4 | CASSRRDRVLNGELFF
NA | TRBV4-2 | CASSLRRGNQPQHF
few | TRBV5-1 | CASSLAGASSYNEQFF
NA | TRBV9 | CASSVGLGGQETQYF
NA | TRBV28 | CASRRTGLNSPLHF
NA | TRBV28 | CASQGGGLYGYTF
NA | TRBV2 | CASSDRYSGANVLTF
NA | TRBV4-1 | CASSQGQQTQETQYF
NA | TRBV6-4 | CASSESGQGVSPLHF
NA | TRBV6-6 | CATSIHNGEQYF
NA | TRBV18 | CASSPPSGGREKLFF
NA | TRBV24-1 | CATSGIQGNTGELFF
few | TRBV6-2/TRBV6-3 | CASSHGSYTF
NA | TRBV6-2/TRBV6-3 | CASSYRGRRNPSGANVLTF
NA | TRBV10-3 | CAISESDRERAEQYF
NA | TRBV9 | CASGGYSGYTF
NA | TRBV15 | CATSRGQGANSPLHF
NA | TRBV28 | CASSLLFGTGNSNQPQHF
NA | TRBV29-1 | CSVGDPRDRGNTIYF